This TCR beta chain was found in a study of graft-versus-host responses after intestinal transplantation. This clone has just one count. Its cognate antigen is unknown. Study-level results: Allografts of one patient group, those with graft-donor T cell macrochimerism, had high graft-versus-host to host-versus-graft clonal ratios.

CDR1 and CDR2 from the germline V gene are MDHEN and SYDVKM. The CDR3 covers 12 residues. Trimming left V 3 bases short and J 3 bases short, with 4 bases between. Some clones are missing from TCRdb's copy, which holds only in-frame ones; the method was immunoSEQ multiplex PCR. The table includes 90,000 to 150,000 clones, approximately 96% detected once. The material was unstimulated CD8+ T cells sorted from spleen or lymph node cells, obtained before intestinal transplant. The origin of this receptor is a human donor who received an intestinal transplant. This chain uses TRBV28 with TRBJ2-3; D call uncertain. CDR3 nucleotide sequence: TGTGCCAGCAGTTTGGTAACAGATACGCAGTATTTT. Its protein product is CASSLVTDTQYF.